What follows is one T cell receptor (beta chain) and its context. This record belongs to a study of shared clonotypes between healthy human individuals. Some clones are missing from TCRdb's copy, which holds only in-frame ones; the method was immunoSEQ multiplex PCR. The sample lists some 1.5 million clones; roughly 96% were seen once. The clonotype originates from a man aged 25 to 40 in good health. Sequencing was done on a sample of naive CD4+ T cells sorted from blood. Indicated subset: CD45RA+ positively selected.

CDR3 amino acids: CASSEAGTRAETQYF. The DNA for the CDR3 is TGTGCCAGCAGTGAAGCGGGGACTAGGGCGGAGACCCAGTACTTC. The genes are TRBV2 and TRBJ2-5, with TRBD2 identical over 8 bases. The CDR3 spans 15 residues. The germline V gene encodes CDR1 SNHLY and CDR2 FYNNEI. With 0 bases clipped from V and 5 bases from J, the junction kept 5 bases outside the gene matches.